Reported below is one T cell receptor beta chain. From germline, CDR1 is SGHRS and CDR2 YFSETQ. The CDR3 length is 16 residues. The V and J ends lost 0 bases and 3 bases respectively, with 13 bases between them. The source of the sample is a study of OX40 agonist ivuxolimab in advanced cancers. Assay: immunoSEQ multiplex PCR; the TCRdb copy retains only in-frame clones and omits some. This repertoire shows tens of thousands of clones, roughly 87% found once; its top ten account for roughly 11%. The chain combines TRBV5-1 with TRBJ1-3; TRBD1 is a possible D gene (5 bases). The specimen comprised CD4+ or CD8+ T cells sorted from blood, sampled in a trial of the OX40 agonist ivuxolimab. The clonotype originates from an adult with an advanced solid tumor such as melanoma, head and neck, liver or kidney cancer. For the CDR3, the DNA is TGCGCCAGCAGCTTGGGACCTCAGGGAAGTGGAAACACCATATATTTT. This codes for CASSLGPQGSGNTIYF.